Below, 26 T cell receptor beta chains from the same sample are listed, as sequenced in a study of post-analysis software for immune sequencing data. Study-level findings and limits: There were five or six TRBV segments more frequent in patients than controls, and TRBV5-6, TRBV5-1 and TRBV20-1 were among them.

No antigens are known for them. TCR beta cDNA libraries had unique molecular identifiers. Each CDR3 protein gets one entry after TCRdb re-called the PCR reads with MiXCR. Of hundreds of thousands of distinct CDR3 sequences listed, around 50% are singletons. The sequenced material came from blood. The receptors were sampled from a girl aged 10 to 17 with multiple sclerosis.

The chain uses TRBV10-3 and TRBJ1-1, with D tentatively TRBD1 (6 bases). Germline V gene sequence: CDR1 ENHRY, CDR2 SYGVKD. The CDR3 loop spans 13 amino acids. Trimming shortened V by 6 bases and J by 5 bases, and 13 bases separated the two germline ends. In DNA, the CDR3 is TGTGCCATCAGAGGGGGGCCTGGGACTGAAGCTTTCTTT. Translating gives CAIRGGPGTEAFF.

The V and J genes are TRBV29-1 and TRBJ1-2; D is unresolved. This CDR3 has 14 amino acids. CDR1 is SQVTM and CDR2 is ANQGSEA in the germline V gene. Trimming left V 3 bases short and J 5 bases short, with 16 bases between. The CDR3 is CSVDVGRNSYGYTF. The CDR3 nucleotides read TGCAGCGTTGATGTGGGCAGAAACTCATATGGCTACACCTTC.

Note on this clonotype: One base away lies a much larger clone, so this may be a sequencing read error. V is TRBV11-2 and J is TRBJ2-1; 8 nucleotides align to TRBD2. The J call may be faulty, since TRBJ2-7 better matches the DNA end. From germline, CDR1 is SGHAT and CDR2 FQNNGV. This CDR3 has 18 residues. The chain's CDR3 is CASSLFQRTGGLPNEQYF. For the CDR3, the DNA is TGTGCCAGCAGCTTATTTCAGCGAACGGGGGGGCTCCCCAATGAGCAGTACTTC.

The chain carries TRBV5-1 and TRBJ2-4; unclear D gene. The DNA end favors TRBJ2-7, so the J call may be wrong. CDR3 length equals 15 residues. In germline, CDR1 is SGHRS, CDR2 YFSETQ. Here the CDR3 DNA reads TGCGCCAGCAGCCACTGGGCCCAGCCCTCCTACGAGCAGTACTTC. Amino acids: CASSHWAQPSYEQYF.

This clonotype was recorded a few times. As DNA, the CDR3 is TGCGCCAGCAGCTTGGCCCCCTCAGGGGGCAGGGGAGAAGGCTACACCTTC. Protein sequence: CASSLAPSGGRGEGYTF. The rearrangement uses TRBV5-1 and TRBJ1-2; 8 bases are shared with TRBD1. CDR3 size: 17 residues. V lost 0 bases and J lost 8; bases outside the gene matches: 15. Germline values: CDR1 SGHRS, CDR2 YFSETQ.

V and J are TRBV7-6 and TRBJ1-4; weak D call: TRBD1 (6 bases). Trimming stripped 0 bases from V and 7 bases from J, with 12 bases between. Germline V CDR1 and CDR2: SGHVS, FNYEAQ. The CDR3 length is 15 residues. As DNA, the CDR3 is TGTGCCAGCAGCTTAGCGAACAGGGAGAGTGAAAAACTGTTTTTT. It is translated as CASSLANRESEKLFF.

The gene calls are TRBV5-1 and TRBJ2-5; unclear D gene. Trimming took 1 base from V and 4 from J, leaving 11 bases between them. CDR3 length: 14 amino acids. Germline V gene sequence: CDR1 SGHRS, CDR2 YFSETQ. The CDR3 reads CASSLSTPPETQYF. CDR3 nucleotides: TGCGCCAGCAGCTTGTCGACCCCACCAGAGACCCAGTACTTC. The full variable domain, in which reference TRBV5-1 and TRBJ2-5 provide the parts outside the CDR3, is KAGVTQTPRYLIKTRGQQVTLSCSPISGHRSVSWYQQTPGQGLQFLFEYFSETQRNKGNFPGRFSGRQFSNSRSEMNVSTLELGDSALYLCASSLSTPPETQYFGPGTRLLVL.

The chain carries TRBV18 and TRBJ1-2; D is uncertain. Germline-derived CDR1 and CDR2 are KGHSH and LQKENI. The CDR3 covers 13 residues. The ends were cut back, 1 base at V and 6 bases at J, with 9 bases in the middle. The CDR3 spells CASSPLPTDGYTF. The CDR3 DNA follows: TGTGCCAGCTCACCACTCCCCACGGATGGCTACACCTTC. The full variable domain, rest sourced from reference TRBV18 and TRBJ1-2, is NAGVMQNPRHLVRRRGQEARLRCSPMKGHSHVYWYRQLPEEGLKFMVYLQKENIIDESGMPKERFSAEFPKEGPSILRIQQVVRGDSAAYFCASSPLPTDGYTFGSGTRLTVV.

This clonotype was counted a few times. This chain links TRBV12-3 or TRBV12-4 with TRBJ2-7; 7 positions match TRBD1. The CDR3 has 16 residues. V trimming: 4 bases; J trimming: 0 bases; junction bases outside the gene matches: 9. The CDR3 DNA follows: TGTGCCAGCAGTTCGGGCGTGGGACAGATCTCCTACGAGCAGTACTTC. It translates to CASSSGVGQISYEQYF.

The chain has TRBV6-6 and TRBJ2-3; TRBD2 might be the D (5 bases). The germline gives CDR1 MNHNY, CDR2 SVGAGI (reference sequence). The CDR3 consists of 13 residues. Trimming removed 6 bases from V and 6 bases from J, with 13 bases in between. Here the CDR3 DNA reads TGTGCCAGCAGACTCGCGGGCCCCGATACGCAGTATTTT. Translation gives CASRLAGPDTQYF.

The chain is built from TRBV29-1 and TRBJ1-2; tentatively, D is TRBD1 (5 bases). The CDR3 is made up of 12 amino acids. CDR1 SQVTM and CDR2 ANQGSEA come from the germline V gene. V lost 4 bases and J lost 8, with 14 bases in between. DNA for the CDR3: TGCAGCGTTGCGTCCAGGGACGGGGGCTACACCTTC. The encoded protein is CSVASRDGGYTF.

The chain links TRBV4-1 to TRBJ2-6; 14 bases map to TRBD2. The CDR3 spans 22 residues. J was trimmed by 0 bases and V by 3 bases; bases with no gene match: 13. Per the germline V gene, CDR1 is MGHRA and CDR2 is YSYEKL. The CDR3 sequence is CASSQGNTGTSGGFSGANVLTF. The CDR3 nucleotides are TGCGCCAGCAGCCAGGGGAACACCGGGACTAGCGGGGGATTCTCTGGGGCCAACGTCCTGACTTTC.

The chain is built from TRBV5-1 and TRBJ2-7, with D perhaps TRBD1 (6 bases). Trimming stripped 0 bases from V and 5 bases from J, with 18 bases between. This CDR3 has 16 amino acids. Per germline, CDR1 SGHRS and CDR2 YFSETQ. The DNA of the CDR3 is TGCGCCAGCAGCTTGGCCGGCAGGGGCCGTGTCGACGAGCAGTACTTC. It is translated as CASSLAGRGRVDEQYF.

This clonotype was observed a handful of times. One junction end disagrees with the germline gene, perhaps due to a read error. The gene calls are TRBV6-6 and TRBJ2-1; 13 bases are shared with TRBD2. The CDR3 loop spans 17 amino acids. Germline V gene data show CDR1 as MNHNY and CDR2 as SVGAGI (reference sequence). For the CDR3, the DNA is TGCGCCAGCAGTACCGGGACTAGCGGGACGGCTCGGAATGAGCAGTTCTTC. It encodes CASSTGTSGTARNEQFF.

This clonotype was seen a single time. The rearrangement uses TRBV20-1 and TRBJ2-5; D call uncertain. The J call may be faulty, since TRBJ2-7 better matches the DNA end. Per germline, CDR1 DFQATT and CDR2 SNEGSKA (reference sequence). The CDR3 runs to 12 residues. The CDR3 is CSARPATHEQYF. The CDR3 DNA reads as TGCAGTGCTAGACCAGCGACCCACGAGCAGTACTTC.

This clonotype showed up just a few times. This chain links TRBV29-1 with TRBJ2-1; D is unclear. Germline V gene lookup returns CDR1 SQVTM and CDR2 ANQGSEA. The CDR3 is 12 amino acids. Between the trimmed V and J ends, which lost 5 bases and 9 bases, there was a span of 14 bases. The DNA of the CDR3 is TGCAGCGTTACCCCTGTTGGGCCTGAGCAGTTCTTC. It is translated as CSVTPVGPEQFF.

The V and J genes are TRBV2 and TRBJ2-7; 8 nucleotides agree with TRBD2. The CDR3 is 15 residues long. Germline loops: CDR1 SNHLY, CDR2 FYNNEI. J lost 7 bases, V lost 6 bases, and 14 bases had no gene match. The CDR3 region is CASSPRASGLDEQYF. CDR3 DNA sequence: TGTGCCAGCAGCCCAAGGGCTAGCGGGCTGGATGAGCAGTACTTC.

J is TRBJ2-3 and V is TRBV20-1; D not certain. Looked up from germline, CDR1 is DFQATT and CDR2 is SNEGSKA (reference sequence). Trimming removed 5 bases at V and 0 bases at J, with 6 bases between. The CDR3 spans 12 residues. The CDR3: CSALASTDTQYF. The CDR3 nucleotides read TGCAGTGCTCTTGCCAGCACAGATACGCAGTATTTT.

This clonotype was detected a few times. This rearrangement joins TRBV9 to TRBJ1-1; no firm D call. Germline assignment: CDR1 SGDLS and CDR2 YYNGEE. This CDR3 contains 14 residues. V was cut by 4 bases and J by 0 bases, with 10 bases left in between. Here the CDR3 DNA reads TGTGCCAGCAGCCGAACTAGGATGAACACTGAAGCTTTCTTT. Translated: CASSRTRMNTEAFF.

This clonotype was seen more than once but under ten times. V is TRBV5-1 and J is TRBJ1-2, with 8 bases matching TRBD1. The CDR3 extends over 14 amino acids. The V and J ends lost 0 bases and 7 bases, in that order; junction bases with no gene match: 5. CDR1 and CDR2 from the germline V gene are SGHRS and YFSETQ. The CDR3 is CASSLAQGDSGYTF. The CDR3 DNA reads as TGCGCCAGCAGCTTGGCACAGGGGGATAGTGGCTACACCTTC.

This clonotype was counted a few times. The chain combines TRBV3-1 with TRBJ2-3, with D uncertain. V shed 3 bases and J shed 0 bases, with 10 bases lying between them. CDR1 LGHDT and CDR2 YNNKEL come from the germline V gene (reference sequence). This CDR3 has 15 amino acids. CDR3 in amino acids: CASSHLAASTDTQYF. CDR3 nucleotides: TGTGCCAGCAGCCACTTGGCGGCTAGCACAGATACGCAGTATTTT.

The chain carries TRBV3-1 and TRBJ2-7, with a tentative D call TRBD2 (6 bases). This CDR3 is 14 amino acids long. With 2 bases removed from V and 6 bases from J, the gap between germline ends came to 14 bases. The germline V gene encodes CDR1 LGHDT and CDR2 YNNKEL (reference sequence). CDR3 sequence: CASSQMPGVGEQYF. The CDR3, as DNA: TGTGCCAGCAGCCAAATGCCGGGAGTTGGCGAGCAGTACTTC.

The J gene is TRBJ1-1, the V gene TRBV2; 9 nucleotides line up with TRBD1. V dropped 8 bases and J dropped 4; count of bases not matched to a gene: 8. This CDR3 contains 14 residues. Germline-derived CDR1 and CDR2 are SNHLY and FYNNEI. The CDR3 sequence: CASARTGVSTEAFF. The CDR3 DNA reads TGTGCCAGCGCCAGGACAGGGGTGAGCACTGAAGCTTTCTTT.

The rearrangement links TRBV5-1 to TRBJ2-1; 9 bases line up with TRBD1. Germline V gene lookup returns CDR1 SGHRS and CDR2 YFSETQ. V lost 1 base to trimming and J lost 6 bases; unmatched junction nucleotides: 5. This CDR3 contains 15 residues. CDR3 DNA sequence: TGCGCCAGCAGCTTGACGGGACAGGGAAGCAATGAGCAGTTCTTC. Encoded protein: CASSLTGQGSNEQFF. Supplemented by reference TRBV5-1 and TRBJ2-1, the full variable domain reads KAGVTQTPRYLIKTRGQQVTLSCSPISGHRSVSWYQQTPGQGLQFLFEYFSETQRNKGNFPGRFSGRQFSNSRSEMNVSTLELGDSALYLCASSLTGQGSNEQFFGPGTRLTVL.

The chain joins TRBV5-1 to TRBJ1-1; D is possibly TRBD1 (5 bases). The V gene lost 0 bases and the J gene lost 3 bases, with 9 bases spanning the gap. Germline CDR1 reads SGHRS; CDR2 reads YFSETQ. This CDR3 region has 14 residues. The CDR3 DNA reads as TGCGCCAGCAGCTTGGATGGGGGAGACACTGAAGCTTTCTTT. As protein: CASSLDGGDTEAFF.

The chain employs TRBV4-1 and TRBJ2-1; possibly TRBD2 for D (5 bases). Trimming removed 7 bases at V and 6 bases at J, with 10 bases between. Germline-derived CDR1 and CDR2 are MGHRA and YSYEKL. The CDR3 covers 12 residues. The DNA of the CDR3 is TGCGCCAGCACCTCGGGAACCAATGAGCAGTTCTTC. Translating gives CASTSGTNEQFF.